This TCR beta chain was identified in a study of blood T cell repertoires in COVID-19. Study context: Collection of acute and convalescent COVID-19 samples took place in the United States, Italy and Spain. PBMCs, B-cell-depleted T cells, or T cells provided the cDNA or gDNA that made up the material.

The CDR3 contains 12 residues. Between the trimmed V and J ends, which lost 5 bases and 6 bases, there was a span of 7 bases. Germline V lookup: CDR1 SEHNR, CDR2 FQNEAQ (reference sequence). In the authors' workflow: Reference gene primer amplification gave nucleated cell count estimates. Measured with immunoSEQ multiplex PCR; TCRdb has only the in-frame clones, and not every one. For V, J and clone size, that table is used; D and trimming come from the DNA. The sample comprises about 190,000 clones, roughly 90% of which are singletons, and about 1.6% rests with the top ten. The V gene is TRBV7-9, the J gene TRBJ2-2; no reliable D call. The receptor was derived from a man younger than 35 with active or convalescent COVID-19. The sequenced sample consisted of peripheral blood. The CDR3 DNA follows: TGTGCCAGCAGCCCTTTTTCCGGGGAGCTGTTTTTT. Its translation is CASSPFSGELFF.